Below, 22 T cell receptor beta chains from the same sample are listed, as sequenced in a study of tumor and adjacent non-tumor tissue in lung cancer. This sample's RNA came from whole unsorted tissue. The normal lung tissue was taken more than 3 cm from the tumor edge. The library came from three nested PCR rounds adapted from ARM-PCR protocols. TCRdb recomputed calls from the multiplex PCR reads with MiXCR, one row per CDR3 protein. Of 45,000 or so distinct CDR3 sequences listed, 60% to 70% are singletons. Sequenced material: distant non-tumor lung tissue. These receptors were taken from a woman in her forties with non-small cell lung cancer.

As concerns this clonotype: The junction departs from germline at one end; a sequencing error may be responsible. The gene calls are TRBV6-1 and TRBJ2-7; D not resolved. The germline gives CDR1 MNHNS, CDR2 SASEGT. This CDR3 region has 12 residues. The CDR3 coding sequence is TGTGCCAACAGTGGGCTAGGAGACGAGCAGTACTTC. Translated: CANSGLGDEQYF.

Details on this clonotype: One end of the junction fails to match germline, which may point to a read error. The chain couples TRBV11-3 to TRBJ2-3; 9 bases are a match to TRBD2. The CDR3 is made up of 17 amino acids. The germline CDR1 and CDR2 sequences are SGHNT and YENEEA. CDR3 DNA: TGTGCCAGCAGCTCAAGCCTTCCAGCGGGGGGTGGAGATACGCACTATTTT. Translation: CASSSSLPAGGGDTHYF.

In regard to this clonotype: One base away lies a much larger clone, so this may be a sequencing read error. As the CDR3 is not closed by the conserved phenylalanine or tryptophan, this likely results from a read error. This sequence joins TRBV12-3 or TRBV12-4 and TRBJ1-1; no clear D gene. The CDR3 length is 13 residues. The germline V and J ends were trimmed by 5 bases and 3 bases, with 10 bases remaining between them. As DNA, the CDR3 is TGTGCCAGCAGTCAAAGGAGGGACACTGAAGCTTTCCTT. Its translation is CASSQRRDTEAFL.

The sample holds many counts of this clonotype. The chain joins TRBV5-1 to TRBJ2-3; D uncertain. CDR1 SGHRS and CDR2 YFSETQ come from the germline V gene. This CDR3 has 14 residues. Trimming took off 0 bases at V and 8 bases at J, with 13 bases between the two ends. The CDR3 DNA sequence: TGCGCCAGCAGCTTGGGTGACGGAGCTGTTACGCAGTATTTT. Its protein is CASSLGDGAVTQYF. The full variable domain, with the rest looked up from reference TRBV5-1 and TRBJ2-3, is KAGVTQTPRYLIKTRGQQVTLSCSPISGHRSVSWYQQTPGQGLQFLFEYFSETQRNKGNFPGRFSGRQFSNSRSEMNVSTLELGDSALYLCASSLGDGAVTQYFGPGTRLTVL.

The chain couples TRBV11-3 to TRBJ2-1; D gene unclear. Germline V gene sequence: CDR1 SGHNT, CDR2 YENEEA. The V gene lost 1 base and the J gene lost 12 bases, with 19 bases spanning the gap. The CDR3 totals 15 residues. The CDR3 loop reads CASSLGLRVYGGQFF. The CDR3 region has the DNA TGTGCCAGCAGCTTAGGCCTCCGTGTCTACGGCGGGCAGTTCTTC.

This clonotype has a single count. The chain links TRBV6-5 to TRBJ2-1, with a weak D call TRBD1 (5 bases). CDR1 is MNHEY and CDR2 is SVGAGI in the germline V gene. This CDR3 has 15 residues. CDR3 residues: CVTRAGGPSYNEQFF. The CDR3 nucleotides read TGTGTCACCAGGGCTGGTGGGCCATCCTACAATGAGCAGTTCTTC.

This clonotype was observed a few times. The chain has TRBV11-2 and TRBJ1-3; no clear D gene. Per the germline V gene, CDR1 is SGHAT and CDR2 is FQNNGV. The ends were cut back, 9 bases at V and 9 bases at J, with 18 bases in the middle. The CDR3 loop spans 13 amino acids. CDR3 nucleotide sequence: TGTGCCAGTAGCCGAGCTTCCGGGAGCACCATATATTTT. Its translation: CASSRASGSTIYF.

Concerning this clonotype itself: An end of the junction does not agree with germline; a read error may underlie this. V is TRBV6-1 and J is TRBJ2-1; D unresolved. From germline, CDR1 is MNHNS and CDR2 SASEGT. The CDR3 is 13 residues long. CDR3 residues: CSSSWTGYREKFF. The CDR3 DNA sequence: TGTTCCAGCAGTTGGACCGGGTATCGTGAGAAGTTCTTC.

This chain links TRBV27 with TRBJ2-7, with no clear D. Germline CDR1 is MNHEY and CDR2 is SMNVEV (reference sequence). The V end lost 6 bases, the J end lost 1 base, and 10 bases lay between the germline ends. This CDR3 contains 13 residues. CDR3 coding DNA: TGTGCCAGCAGACCGATTGGGTCCTACGAGCAGTACTTC. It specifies CASRPIGSYEQYF.

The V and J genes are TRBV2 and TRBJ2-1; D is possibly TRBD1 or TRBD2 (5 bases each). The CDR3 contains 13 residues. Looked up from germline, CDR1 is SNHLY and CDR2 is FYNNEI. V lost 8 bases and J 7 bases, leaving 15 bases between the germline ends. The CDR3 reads CASHLVGRNEQFF. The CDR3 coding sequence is TGTGCCAGCCACCTCGTGGGACGGAATGAGCAGTTCTTC. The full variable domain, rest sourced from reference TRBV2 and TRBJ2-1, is EPEVTQTPSHQVTQMGQEVILRCVPISNHLYFYWYRQILGQKVEFLVSFYNNEISEKSEIFDDQFSVERPDGSNFTLKIRSTKLEDSAMYFCASHLVGRNEQFFGPGTRLTVL.

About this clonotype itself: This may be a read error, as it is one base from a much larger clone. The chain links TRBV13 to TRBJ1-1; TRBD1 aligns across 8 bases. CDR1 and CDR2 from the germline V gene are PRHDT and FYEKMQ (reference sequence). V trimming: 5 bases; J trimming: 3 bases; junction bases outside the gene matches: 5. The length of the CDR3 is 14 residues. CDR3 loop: CASSERDRYTEAFF. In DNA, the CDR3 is TGTGCCAGCAGCGAAAGGGACAGGTACACTGAAGCTTTCTTT.

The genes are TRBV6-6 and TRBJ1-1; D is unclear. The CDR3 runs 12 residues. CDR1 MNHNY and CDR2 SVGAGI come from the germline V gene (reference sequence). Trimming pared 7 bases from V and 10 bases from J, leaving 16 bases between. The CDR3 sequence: CASTSYGQTAFF. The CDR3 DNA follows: TGTGCCAGCACCTCGTATGGGCAAACAGCTTTCTTT.

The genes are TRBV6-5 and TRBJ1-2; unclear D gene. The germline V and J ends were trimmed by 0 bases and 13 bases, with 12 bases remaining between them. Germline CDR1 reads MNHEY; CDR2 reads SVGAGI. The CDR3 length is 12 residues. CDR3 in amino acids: CASSYSGYDCTF. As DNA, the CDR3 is TGTGCCAGCAGTTACTCGGGATACGATTGCACCTTC.

Here the CDR3 DNA reads TGTGCCAGCAGCCGAACTCGGGACATCGGGCTAACAGATACGCAGTATTTT. Amino acids: CASSRTRDIGLTDTQYF. The genes are TRBV14 and TRBJ2-3; TRBD1 is a possible D gene (6 bases). The V gene's germline CDR1 is SGHDN and CDR2 FVKESK. CDR3 length: 17 residues. Trimming left V 4 bases short and J 3 bases short, with 20 bases between.

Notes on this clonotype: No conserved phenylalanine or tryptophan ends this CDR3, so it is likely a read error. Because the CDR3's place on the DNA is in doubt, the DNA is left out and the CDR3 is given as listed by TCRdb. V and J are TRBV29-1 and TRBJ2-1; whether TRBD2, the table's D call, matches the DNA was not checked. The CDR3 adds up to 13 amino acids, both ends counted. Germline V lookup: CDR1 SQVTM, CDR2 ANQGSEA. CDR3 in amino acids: CSVKRTLHNEQSL.

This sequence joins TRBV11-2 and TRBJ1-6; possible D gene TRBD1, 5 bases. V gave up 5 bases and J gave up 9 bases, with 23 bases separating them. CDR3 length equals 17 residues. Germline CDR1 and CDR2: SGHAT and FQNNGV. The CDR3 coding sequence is TGTGCCAGCAGCCAAACATTAGGGACGAACCGGAGTTCACCCCTCCACTTT. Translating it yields CASSQTLGTNRSSPLHF.

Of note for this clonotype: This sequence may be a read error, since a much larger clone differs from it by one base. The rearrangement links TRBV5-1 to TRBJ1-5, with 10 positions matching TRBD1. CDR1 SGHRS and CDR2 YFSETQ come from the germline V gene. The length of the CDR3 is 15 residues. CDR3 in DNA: TGCTCCAGCAGAGCCGGGACAGGGGACGGTCAGCCCCAGCATTTT. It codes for CSSRAGTGDGQPQHF. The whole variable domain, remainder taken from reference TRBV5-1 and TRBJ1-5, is KAGVTQTPRYLIKTRGQQVTLSCSPISGHRSVSWYQQTPGQGLQFLFEYFSETQRNKGNFPGRFSGRQFSNSRSEMNVSTLELGDSALYLCSSRAGTGDGQPQHFGDGTRLSIL.

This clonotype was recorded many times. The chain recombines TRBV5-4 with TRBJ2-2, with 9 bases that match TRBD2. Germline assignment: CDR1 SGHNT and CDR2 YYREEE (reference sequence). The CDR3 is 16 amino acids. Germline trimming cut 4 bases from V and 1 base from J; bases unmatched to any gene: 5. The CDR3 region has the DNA TGTGCCAGCAGCGCGCATAGCGGGAGGAACACCGGGGAGCTGTTTTTT. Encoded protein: CASSAHSGRNTGELFF.

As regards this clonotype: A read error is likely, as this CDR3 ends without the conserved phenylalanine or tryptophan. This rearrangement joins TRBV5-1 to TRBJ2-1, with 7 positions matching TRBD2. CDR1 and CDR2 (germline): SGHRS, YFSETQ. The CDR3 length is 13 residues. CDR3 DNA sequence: TGCGCGCGAGCGGGACGTCCCTACAATGAGCAGTTCTCC. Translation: CARAGRPYNEQFS.

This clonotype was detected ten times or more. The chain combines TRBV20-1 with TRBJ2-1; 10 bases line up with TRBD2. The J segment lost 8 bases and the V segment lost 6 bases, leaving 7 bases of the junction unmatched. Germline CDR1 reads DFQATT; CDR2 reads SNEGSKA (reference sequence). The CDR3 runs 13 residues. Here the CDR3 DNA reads TGCAGTGCCCCAAGGACTAGCGGCGATGAGCAGTTCTTC. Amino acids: CSAPRTSGDEQFF.

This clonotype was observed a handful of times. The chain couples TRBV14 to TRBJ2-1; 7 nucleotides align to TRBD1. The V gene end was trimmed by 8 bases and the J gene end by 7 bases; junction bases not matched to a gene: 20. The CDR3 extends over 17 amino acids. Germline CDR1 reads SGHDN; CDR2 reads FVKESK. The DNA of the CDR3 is TGTGCCAGCGGCCGCCAGATCCGGGACAGCACTATAAATGAGCAGTTCTTC. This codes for CASGRQIRDSTINEQFF.

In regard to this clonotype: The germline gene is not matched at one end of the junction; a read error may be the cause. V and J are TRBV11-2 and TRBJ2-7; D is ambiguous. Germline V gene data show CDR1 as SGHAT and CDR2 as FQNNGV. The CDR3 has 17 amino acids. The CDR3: CDSSLGISWLESYEQYF. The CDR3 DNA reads TGTGACAGCAGCTTAGGGATTTCCTGGCTAGAAAGCTACGAGCAGTACTTC.